A selection of T cell receptor beta chains follows, all from one sample in a study of blood T cell repertoires in COVID-19. The table came from immunoSEQ multiplex PCR; TCRdb's copy has only in-frame clones and leaves some out. This table holds tens of thousands of clones, 88% found once. Sequences were obtained from peripheral blood. Receptors originate from a woman between 55 and 75 years old with acute or convalescent COVID-19. The conserved cysteine and the conserved F or W are not part of the CDR3 here. Clone size appears in some rows only: once, few, many, or a class for an expanded clone.

>.|TRBV27
ATGDRGRHYGYT
>few|TRBV6-1
ASSDRGLNTEAF
>once|TRBV7-6
ASSSHGGEQF
>.|TRBV24-1
ATSATPGTRDTEAF
>.|TRBV6-5
ASSYEGPGAEAF
>medium-sized|TRBV4-1
ASSQEGGRPEKLF
>few|TRBV19
ASSIDVLETQY
>.|TRBV30
VSTAGGWAEKLF
>.|TRBV3-1/TRBV3-2
ASSQDGGSTDTQY
>.|TRBV19
ASSAHGQVPLNGYT
>once|TRBV4-1
ASSPLGSNQPQH
>.|TRBV3-1/TRBV3-2
ASSQASTQDTQY
>once|TRBV7-2
ASSATSGRTDTQY
>.|TRBV3-1/TRBV3-2
ASSQQAGRAF
>.|TRBV27
ASGSRGETQY
>.|TRBV19
ASSIEGVGLGLKKETQY
>.|TRBV13
ASSPITGPGELF
>.|TRBV19
ASSARGSQGARDTEAF
>.|TRBV6-5
ASSYLGQGRPYT
>.|TRBV7-3
ASSLFQGSYNEQF
>.|TRBV27
ASSSLRAGRSGYT
>.|TRBV5-1
ASSLDEAPLH
>.|TRBV3-1/TRBV3-2
ASSPGPVTIQY
>once|TRBV5-1
ASSPGQANYGYT
>.|TRBV6-2/TRBV6-3
ASSYSRYYEQF
>.|TRBV5-1
ASSGGGPNTGELF
>.|TRBV2
ASSAPRVDTQY
>.|TRBV6-6
ASSYARGLSYNEQF
>.|TRBV3-1/TRBV3-2
ASSLAATEAF
>.|TRBV19
ASTTGPGSGNTIY
>.|TRBV24-1
ATSEPGTGEDGYT
>.|TRBV14
ASSQVRSPLH
>.|TRBV7-2
ASSQPGGYNEQF
>medium-sized|TRBV13
ASSSDGGGYGYT
>.|TRBV7-2
ASSFGTGANTGELF
>.|TRBV28
ASSLTGMNTEAF
>.|TRBV18
ASSPQGDPEKLF
>.|TRBV3-1/TRBV3-2
ASSPTQDSPLH
>.|TRBV7-9
ASSPGRTGGQETQY
>.|TRBV7-2
ASSSRQGRIAF
>once|TRBV3-1/TRBV3-2
ASSRIGDSANTGELF
>.|TRBV5-6
ASSLRLADRPGGANVLT
>.|TRBV5-4
ASNSLAGGSEQF
>.|TRBV28
ASSALRGGSWQETQY
>once|TRBV14
ASSRGLNTGELF
>.|TRBV5-1
ASSVTGGSGNTIY
>.|TRBV10-1
ASSLTGSDTQY
>.|TRBV6-5
ASSYLGGPYYGYT
>.|TRBV9
ASSVGISGGSYNEQF
>.|TRBV6-1
ASSELTGLGTEAF
>.|TRBV3-1/TRBV3-2
ASSQVVTSATDTQY
>.|TRBV11-3
ASSPAGGSSYNEQF